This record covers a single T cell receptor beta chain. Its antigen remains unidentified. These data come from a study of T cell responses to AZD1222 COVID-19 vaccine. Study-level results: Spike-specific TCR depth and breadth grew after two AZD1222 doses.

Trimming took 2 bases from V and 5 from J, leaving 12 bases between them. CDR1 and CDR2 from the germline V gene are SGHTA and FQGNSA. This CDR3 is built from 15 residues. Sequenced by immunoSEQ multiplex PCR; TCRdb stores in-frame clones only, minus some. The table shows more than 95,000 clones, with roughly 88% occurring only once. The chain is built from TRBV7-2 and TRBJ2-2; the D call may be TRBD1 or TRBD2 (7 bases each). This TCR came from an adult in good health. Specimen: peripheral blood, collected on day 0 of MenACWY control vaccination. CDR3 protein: CASSLSRGGTGELFF. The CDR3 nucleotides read TGTGCCAGCAGCTTATCCAGGGGGGGTACCGGGGAGCTGTTTTTT.